This T cell receptor beta chain was obtained from a study of Ad26.COV2.S vaccination and SARS-CoV-2 variants. In the study overall: In the study, Ad26.COV2.S was injected intramuscularly once, or twice 56 days apart.

Repertoires were generated with immunoSEQ multiplex PCR, while TCRdb's copy carries only in-frame clones and drops some. Seen here are roughly 410,000 clones, under 90% observed once, and the top ten hold around 7.4%. The treatment is: about 20 received Ad26.COV2.S at low or high dose, single or two shots; roughly 5 received placebo; per-sample allocation not given. Sampling was done on day 63 after the first vaccine or placebo injection. V shed 7 bases and J shed 6 bases, with 17 bases lying between them. Germline CDR1 and CDR2: SQVTM and ANQGSEA. The CDR3 runs 13 residues. This chain connects TRBV29-1 to TRBJ2-3; no clear D gene. This TCR came from a person aged 18 to 65 who received the Ad26.COV2.S COVID-19 vaccine or a placebo. Material: peripheral blood, obtained in a trial of Ad26.COV2.S vaccine versus placebo. DNA for the CDR3: TGCAGCGGACGCCCCGCAGCGTCGGATACGCAGTATTTT. Protein: CSGRPAASDTQYF.